Listed below are T cell receptor beta chains from one sample, sequenced in a study of cytomegalovirus exposure and HLA in healthy donors. Assay used: immunoSEQ multiplex PCR; TCRdb lists only in-frame clones, some missing. The table shows 150,000 to 200,000 clones, with roughly 90% occurring only once. The sample was PBMCs. These receptors were obtained from a woman aged 25 to 39 in good health and CMV-seronegative. The CDR3 runs from the conserved cysteine through the conserved F or W. D genes are given only for firm matches. Clone size appears in some rows only: once, few, many, or a class for an expanded clone.

d_call: -
clone_size: -
v_call: TRBV11-3
j_call: TRBJ2-5
cdr3_nt: TGTGCCAGCAGCTTAGGAGAGGAGACCCAGTACTTC
cdr3_aa: CASSLGEETQYF

d_call: -
clone_size: -
v_call: TRBV6-1
j_call: TRBJ2-7
cdr3_nt: TGTGCCAGCAGTGAATCGGTCAGGGGAGGGCTCTACGAGCAGTACTTC
cdr3_aa: CASSESVRGGLYEQYF

d_call: -
clone_size: -
v_call: TRBV11-3
j_call: TRBJ2-7
cdr3_nt: TGTGCCAGCAGCTCCCCGAGTGATGGGCTCCACGAGCAGTACTTC
cdr3_aa: CASSSPSDGLHEQYF

d_call: -
clone_size: -
v_call: TRBV7-9
j_call: TRBJ1-1
cdr3_nt: TGTGCCAGCAGCTCACTCCTTTCAGCTTTCTTT
cdr3_aa: CASSSLLSAFF

d_call: TRBD1
clone_size: -
v_call: TRBV11-2
j_call: TRBJ2-2
cdr3_nt: TGTGCCAGCAGCACCTGGGACAGCCCGAACACCGGGGAGCTGTTTTTT
cdr3_aa: CASSTWDSPNTGELFF

d_call: -
clone_size: -
v_call: TRBV25-1
j_call: TRBJ1-5
cdr3_nt: TGTGCCAGCAGTGGAGGGAGTCTCCAGCCCCAGCATTTT
cdr3_aa: CASSGGSLQPQHF

d_call: TRBD2
clone_size: -
v_call: TRBV6-5
j_call: TRBJ2-1
cdr3_nt: TGTGCCAGCAGGGTAGCGGGAAGCTCCTACAATGAGCAGTTCTTC
cdr3_aa: CASRVAGSSYNEQFF

d_call: -
clone_size: -
v_call: TRBV5-4
j_call: TRBJ2-7
cdr3_nt: TGTGCCAGCAGTAGCTCCTACGAGCAGTACTTC
cdr3_aa: CASSSSYEQYF

d_call: TRBD1
clone_size: -
v_call: TRBV5-1
j_call: TRBJ1-6
cdr3_nt: TGCGCCAGCAGCTTAGGGACAGTCAATTCACCCCTCCACTTT
cdr3_aa: CASSLGTVNSPLHF

d_call: TRBD1
clone_size: -
v_call: TRBV9
j_call: TRBJ1-1
cdr3_nt: TGTGCCAGCAGCGAGGGATTGACAGGGTTCACTGAAGCTTTCTTT
cdr3_aa: CASSEGLTGFTEAFF

d_call: -
clone_size: -
v_call: TRBV15
j_call: TRBJ1-5
cdr3_nt: TGTGCCACCAGCACCATTAATCAGCCCCAGCATTTT
cdr3_aa: CATSTINQPQHF

d_call: -
clone_size: -
v_call: TRBV5-1
j_call: TRBJ2-7
cdr3_nt: TGCGCCAGCAGCTTCTCAGGAGACTACGAGCAGTACTTC
cdr3_aa: CASSFSGDYEQYF

d_call: -
clone_size: -
v_call: TRBV9
j_call: TRBJ1-3
cdr3_nt: TGTGCCAGCAGCGTAGCGGCCAACTCTGGAAACACCATATATTTT
cdr3_aa: CASSVAANSGNTIYF

d_call: TRBD1
clone_size: -
v_call: TRBV11-2
j_call: TRBJ2-1
cdr3_nt: TGTGCCAGCACTCCGACAGGGGCTGATGAGCAGTTCTTC
cdr3_aa: CASTPTGADEQFF

d_call: -
clone_size: few
v_call: TRBV19
j_call: TRBJ1-1
cdr3_nt: TGTGCCAGTAGTTCTGCAGGGAAGAGTAACACTGAAGCTTTCTTT
cdr3_aa: CASSSAGKSNTEAFF

d_call: -
clone_size: -
v_call: TRBV6-6
j_call: TRBJ1-6
cdr3_nt: TGTGCCAGCGGGATGGGTACAGATTATAATTCACCCCTCCACTTT
cdr3_aa: CASGMGTDYNSPLHF

d_call: -
clone_size: -
v_call: TRBV4-3
j_call: TRBJ2-3
cdr3_nt: TGCGCCAGCAGCCAAGATGACAGAAGGCAGTATTTT
cdr3_aa: CASSQDDRRQYF

d_call: TRBD2
clone_size: -
v_call: TRBV5-4
j_call: TRBJ2-5
cdr3_nt: TGTGCCAGCAGCTTGTTTAAGGGACTAGCGGGGTCCATTGGGGAGACCCAGTACTTC
cdr3_aa: CASSLFKGLAGSIGETQYF

d_call: -
clone_size: -
v_call: TRBV7-9
j_call: TRBJ2-6
cdr3_nt: TGTGCCAGCAGCTCCGACAAGGAGGCCTTCTCTGGGGCCAACGTCCTGACTTTC
cdr3_aa: CASSSDKEAFSGANVLTF

d_call: TRBD2
clone_size: -
v_call: TRBV7-2
j_call: TRBJ2-7
cdr3_nt: TGTGCCAGCAGCTTTACTTCTAGCGGATCCTACGAGCAGTACTTC
cdr3_aa: CASSFTSSGSYEQYF

d_call: -
clone_size: -
v_call: TRBV7-9
j_call: TRBJ2-3
cdr3_nt: TGTGCCAGCAGCTCCGGGATCAATACGCAGTATTTT
cdr3_aa: CASSSGINTQYF

d_call: TRBD2
clone_size: -
v_call: TRBV7-3
j_call: TRBJ2-2
cdr3_nt: TGTGCCAGCAGCCGATCCCTGACTAGCGGAACCGGGGAGCTGTTTTTT
cdr3_aa: CASSRSLTSGTGELFF

d_call: -
clone_size: -
v_call: TRBV2
j_call: TRBJ2-1
cdr3_nt: TGTGCCAGCAGTAAAGACTCCGCCTCCTACAATGAGCAGTTCTTC
cdr3_aa: CASSKDSASYNEQFF

d_call: -
clone_size: -
v_call: TRBV5-1
j_call: TRBJ1-4
cdr3_nt: TGCGCCAGCAGCTTGAGCCCACAGGGAACTAATGAAAAACTGTTTTTT
cdr3_aa: CASSLSPQGTNEKLFF

d_call: TRBD2
clone_size: -
v_call: TRBV7-9
j_call: TRBJ2-7
cdr3_nt: TGTGCCAGCAGCTGGGGGGGAAGTTTGGGAGAGCAGTACTTC
cdr3_aa: CASSWGGSLGEQYF

d_call: -
clone_size: -
v_call: TRBV15
j_call: TRBJ2-7
cdr3_nt: TGTGCCACCAGCAGAGATGGGCCGGGGGCCCCGTTTAACGAGCAGTACTTC
cdr3_aa: CATSRDGPGAPFNEQYF

d_call: TRBD1
clone_size: -
v_call: TRBV9
j_call: TRBJ2-7
cdr3_nt: TGTGCCAGCAGCGCCAGGGATGGGGGACAGTTGGAGCAGTACTTC
cdr3_aa: CASSARDGGQLEQYF

d_call: TRBD1
clone_size: -
v_call: TRBV7-2
j_call: TRBJ2-2
cdr3_nt: TGTGCCAGCAGCTTAAGTTGGCCGGGACAGGCGAACACCGGGGAGCTGTTTTTT
cdr3_aa: CASSLSWPGQANTGELFF